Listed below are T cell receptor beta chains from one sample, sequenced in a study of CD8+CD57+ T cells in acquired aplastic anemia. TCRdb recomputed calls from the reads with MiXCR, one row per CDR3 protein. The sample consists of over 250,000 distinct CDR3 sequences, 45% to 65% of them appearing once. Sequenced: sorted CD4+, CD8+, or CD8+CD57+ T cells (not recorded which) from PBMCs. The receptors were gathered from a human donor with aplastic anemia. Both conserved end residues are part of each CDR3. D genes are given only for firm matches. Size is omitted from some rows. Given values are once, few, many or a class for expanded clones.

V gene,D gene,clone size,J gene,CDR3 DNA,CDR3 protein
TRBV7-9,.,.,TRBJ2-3,TGTGCCAGCAGCTTTCCAGGGGATACGCAGTATTTT,CASSFPGDTQYF
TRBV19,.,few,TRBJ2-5,TGTGCCAGTCGGGGGAAAGAGACCCAGTACTTC,CASRGKETQYF
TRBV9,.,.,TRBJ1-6,TGTGCCAGCAGCCAGCCAGGGAGTAATTCACCCCTCCACTTT,CASSQPGSNSPLHF
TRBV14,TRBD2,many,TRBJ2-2,TGTGCCAGCAGCCCCCGACTAGCGAGCACCGGGGAGCTGTTTTTT,CASSPRLASTGELFF
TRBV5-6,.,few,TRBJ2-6,TGTGCCAGCAGCTTGGACACAGGGATCCCTGGGGCCAACGTCCTGACTTTC,CASSLDTGIPGANVLTF
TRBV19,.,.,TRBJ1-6,TGTGCCAGTAGTATAACCTCAGGAGGGCGATCACCCCTCCACTTT,CASSITSGGRSPLHF
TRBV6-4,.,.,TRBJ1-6,TGTGCCAGCAGCGCGCGTGGAGATAATTCACCCCTCCACTTT,CASSARGDNSPLHF
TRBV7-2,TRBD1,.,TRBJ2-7,TGTGCCAGCAGACGACAGGGTAACGAGCAGTACTTC,CASRRQGNEQYF
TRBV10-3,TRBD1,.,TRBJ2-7,TGTGCCATCAGTGAAATACCAGGGGGCGGCTCCTACGAGCAGTACTTC,CAISEIPGGGSYEQYF
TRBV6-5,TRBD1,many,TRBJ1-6,TGTGCCAGCAGGCGACAGGGAGGTAATTCACCCCTCCACTTT,CASRRQGGNSPLHF
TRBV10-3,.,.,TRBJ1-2,TGTGCCATCAGTGGGACTAGCGGGGGCCCCCTGAGGGGCTACACCTTC,CAISGTSGGPLRGYTF
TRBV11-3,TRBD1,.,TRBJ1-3,TGTGCCAGCAGCGTCTGCTACAGGGGTTCCCACTCCTCTGGAAACACCATATATTTT,CASSVCYRGSHSSGNTIYF
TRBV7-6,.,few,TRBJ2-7,TGTGCCAGCAGCTTAGCTACGGACGGGGCCTACGAGCAGTACTTC,CASSLATDGAYEQYF
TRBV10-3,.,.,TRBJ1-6,TGTGCCAGCAGTGATTCCAGGGATTCACCCCTCCACTTT,CASSDSRDSPLHF
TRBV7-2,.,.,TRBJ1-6,TGTGCCAGCAGCTTCCCGGGGGGGGACAATGAGCAGTTT,CASSFPGGDNEQF
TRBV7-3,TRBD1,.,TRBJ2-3,TGTGCCAGCAGCCAGGGGACAGGGGCAGATACGCAGTATTTT,CASSQGTGADTQYF
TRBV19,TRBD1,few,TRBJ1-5,TGTGCCAGTAGTATCCGACAGGGCGGGCAGCCCCAGCATTTT,CASSIRQGGQPQHF
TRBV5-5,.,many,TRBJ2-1,TGTGCCAGCAGCCCTGGGTTAGATGGGGCTCATATGAGGGCGCAGTTCTTC,CASSPGLDGAHMRAQFF
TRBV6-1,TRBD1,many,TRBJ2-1,TGTGCCAGCAGGCCGGACAGGAGCTCCTACAATGAGCAGTTCTTC,CASRPDRSSYNEQFF
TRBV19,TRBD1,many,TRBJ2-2,TGTGCCAGTAGGGGAAGATTCGGACAGGCGACGAACATCGGGGAGCTGTTTTTT,CASRGRFGQATNIGELFF
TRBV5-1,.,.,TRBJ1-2,TGCGCCAGCGGCTTCGGGGTACAGGGATATGGCTACACCTTC,CASGFGVQGYGYTF
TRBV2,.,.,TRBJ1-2,TGTGCCAGCAGTGTGTCCGGGGATGGCTACACCTTC,CASSVSGDGYTF
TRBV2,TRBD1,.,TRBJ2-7,TGTGCCAGCAGTGAAGGGGGGACAGCCACTTATCGCTTC,CASSEGGTATYRF
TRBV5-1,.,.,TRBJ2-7,TGCGCCAGCAGCTTGGCGTCCGGGGGCGTCGGCGAGCAGTACTTC,CASSLASGGVGEQYF
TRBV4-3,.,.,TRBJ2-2,TGCGCCAGCAGCCAACCTCAGGGTTTCGGGGAGCTGTTTTTT,CASSQPQGFGELFF
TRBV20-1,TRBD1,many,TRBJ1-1,TGCAGTGCTAGGGCAGGGGGGTCTATGGGAGCTTTCTTT,CSARAGGSMGAFF
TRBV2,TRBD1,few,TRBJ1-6,TGTGCCATTTCCGGGACAGACAATTCTGCCCTCCACTTT,CAISGTDNSALHF
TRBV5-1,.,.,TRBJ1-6,TGCGCCAGCAGCTTTACTCCACAGGGTGGGGATAATTCACCCCTCCACTTT,CASSFTPQGGDNSPLHF
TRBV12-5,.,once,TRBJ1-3,TGTGCTAGTGCGGTACAGTCTGGAAACACCATATATTTT,CASAVQSGNTIYF
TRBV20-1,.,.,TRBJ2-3,TGCAGTGCTAAGACGGATACGCAGTATTTT,CSAKTDTQYF
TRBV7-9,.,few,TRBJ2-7,TGTGCCAGCAGCTTACAGGGTCCGATTTACGAGCAGTACTTC,CASSLQGPIYEQYF
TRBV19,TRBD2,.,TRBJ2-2,TGTGCCAGTAGTATTGGAGGTACGAGCGGGGGGACCGGGGAGCTGTTTTTT,CASSIGGTSGGTGELFF
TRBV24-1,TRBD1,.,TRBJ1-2,TGTGCCACCAGTGGAGAGACAGGGGAAGGCTACACCTTC,CATSGETGEGYTF
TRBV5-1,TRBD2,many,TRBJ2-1,TGCGCCAGCAGCTTGGTAGCGGGAGGGGGCAATGAGCAGTTCTTC,CASSLVAGGGNEQFF
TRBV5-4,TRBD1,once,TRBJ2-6,TGTGCCAGCAGCTTGGACTCCGGGACAGGGCGGGGGGCCAACGTCCTGACTTTC,CASSLDSGTGRGANVLTF
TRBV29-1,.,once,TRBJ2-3,TGCAGCGTTGTCCTCGGACTTACGACAGATACGCAGTATTTT,CSVVLGLTTDTQYF
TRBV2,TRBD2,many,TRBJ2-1,TGTGCCAGCAGTGAAGGTGTGGCGGGGGGGCTGTATGAGCAGTTCTTC,CASSEGVAGGLYEQFF
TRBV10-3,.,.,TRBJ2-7,TGTGCCACCGGACAGACCTCCTACGAGCAGTACTTC,CATGQTSYEQYF
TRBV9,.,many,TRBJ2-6,TGTGCCAGCAGCGTAGGGCCCACAGGGTTAGCTGGGGCCAACGTCCTGACTTTC,CASSVGPTGLAGANVLTF
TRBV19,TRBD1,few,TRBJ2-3,TGTGCCAGTAGTGAACAGGGGGCGCAAGGAGATACGCAGTATTTT,CASSEQGAQGDTQYF